What follows are 2 T cell receptor beta chains derived from one specimen sequenced in a study of human T cells and chemical hapten exposure. MiXCR, applied by TCRdb to the RACE reads, yields one record per CDR3 protein. The sample includes roughly 50,000 distinct CDR3 sequences, approximately 11% of them seen just once. Time point indicated: patch test 1, 2 weeks after DPC sensitization. Treatment reported: therapeutic diphenylcyclopropenone sensitization with weekly scalp DPC. The total RNA was obtained from whole blood that was not fractionated. The sequences come from whole blood, collected in connection with sensitization to the hapten diphenylcyclopropenone (DPC). The receptors originated from a woman aged 40 to 50 with alopecia areata. Some clones in this sample may be carry-over from other donors' samples.

This clonotype has more than one count but fewer than ten. This chain joins TRBV11-3 and TRBJ2-1; D might be TRBD2 (6 bases). V lost 1 base and J 7 bases, leaving 14 bases between the germline ends. Per the germline V gene, CDR1 is SGHNT and CDR2 is YENEEA. This CDR3 is built from 15 residues. The CDR3 here is CASSLAWEEGNEQFF. CDR3 nucleotides: TGTGCCAGCAGCTTAGCGTGGGAGGAGGGTAATGAGCAGTTCTTC. The complete variable domain, with remaining parts taken from reference TRBV11-3 and TRBJ2-1, reads EAGVVQSPRYKIIEKKQPVAFWCNPISGHNTLYWYLQNLGQGPELLIRYENEEAVDDSQLPKDRFSAERLKGVDSTLKIQPAELGDSAVYLCASSLAWEEGNEQFFGPGTRLTVL.

This clonotype was recorded a few times. The chain carries TRBV10-1 and TRBJ1-5; D not resolved. V was shortened by 0 bases and J by 1 base, with 13 bases between the two germline ends. Germline V gene lookup returns CDR1 WNHNN and CDR2 SYGVQD (reference sequence). This CDR3 spans 17 amino acids. The CDR3 reads CASSESTRSQSNQPQHF. CDR3 nucleotides: TGCGCCAGCAGTGAGTCAACCCGATCTCAGAGCAATCAGCCCCAGCATTTT.